These 4 T cell receptor beta chains originate from one sample sequenced in a study of blood T cell repertoires in COVID-19. Measured with immunoSEQ multiplex PCR; TCRdb has only the in-frame clones, and not every one. In the table there are tens of thousands of clones, 85% to 90% of which are singletons. Sequenced input: PBMCs or T cells enriched from blood (not recorded which). Receptors were obtained from a woman aged 40 to 55 who had recovered from COVID-19.

V gene TRBV5-8 combines with J gene TRBJ2-1, with D uncertain. Germline CDR1 and CDR2: SGHTS and YDEGEE. CDR3 length equals 14 residues. Trimming took 7 bases from V and 0 from J, leaving 11 bases between them. Here the CDR3 reads CASPKRGSYNEQFF. CDR3 nucleotides: TGTGCCAGCCCAAAGCGAGGCTCCTACAATGAGCAGTTCTTC. The variable domain in full, completed from reference TRBV5-8 and TRBJ2-1, reads EAGVTQSPTHLIKTRGQQATLRCSPISGHTSVYWYQQALGLGLQFLLWYDEGEERNRGNFPPRFSGRQFPNYSSELNVNALELEDSALYLCASPKRGSYNEQFFGPGTRLTVL.

The chain couples TRBV9 to TRBJ1-2; no clear D gene. Germline V lookup: CDR1 SGDLS, CDR2 YYNGEE. V was cut by 0 bases and J by 0 bases, with 6 bases left in between. The CDR3 has 14 residues. As DNA, the CDR3 is TGTGCCAGCAGCGTAGACTTAGCTAACTATGGCTACACCTTC. Translated: CASSVDLANYGYTF.

This sequence joins TRBV13 and TRBJ2-7; TRBD2 agrees at 7 bases. V was clipped by 5 bases and J by 3 bases; unmatched bases: 10. CDR1 is PRHDT, CDR2 FYEKMQ, per germline (reference sequence). The CDR3 consists of 15 residues. The CDR3 region is CASSPGRDPDYEQYF. In DNA form, the CDR3 reads TGTGCCAGCAGCCCGGGGAGGGACCCCGACTACGAGCAGTACTTC.

V gene TRBV30 combines with J gene TRBJ1-1, with D tentatively TRBD1 (6 bases). This CDR3 spans 13 amino acids. Germline V gene data show CDR1 as GTSNPN and CDR2 as SVGIG (reference sequence). Trimming took off 3 bases at V and 5 bases at J, with 13 bases between the two ends. CDR3 sequence reads: CAWRPGGETEAFF. The CDR3 bases are TGTGCCTGGAGGCCGGGGGGCGAGACTGAAGCTTTCTTT.